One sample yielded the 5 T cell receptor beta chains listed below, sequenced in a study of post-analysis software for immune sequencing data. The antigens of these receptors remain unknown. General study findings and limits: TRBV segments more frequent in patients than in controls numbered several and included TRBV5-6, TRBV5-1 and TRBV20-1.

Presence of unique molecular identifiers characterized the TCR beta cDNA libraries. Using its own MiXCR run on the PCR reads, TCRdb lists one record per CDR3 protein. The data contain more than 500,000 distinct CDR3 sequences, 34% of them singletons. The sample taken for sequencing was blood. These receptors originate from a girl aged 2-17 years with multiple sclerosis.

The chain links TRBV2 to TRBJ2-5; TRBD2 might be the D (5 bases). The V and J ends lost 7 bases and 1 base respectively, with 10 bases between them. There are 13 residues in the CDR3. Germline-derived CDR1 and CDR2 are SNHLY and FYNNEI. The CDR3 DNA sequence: TGTGCCAGCAAGTTTGAGGGCCAAGAGACCCAGTACTTC. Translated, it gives CASKFEGQETQYF. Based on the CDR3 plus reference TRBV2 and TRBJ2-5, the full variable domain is EPEVTQTPSHQVTQMGQEVILRCVPISNHLYFYWYRQILGQKVEFLVSFYNNEISEKSEIFDDQFSVERPDGSNFTLKIRSTKLEDSAMYFCASKFEGQETQYFGPGTRLLVL.

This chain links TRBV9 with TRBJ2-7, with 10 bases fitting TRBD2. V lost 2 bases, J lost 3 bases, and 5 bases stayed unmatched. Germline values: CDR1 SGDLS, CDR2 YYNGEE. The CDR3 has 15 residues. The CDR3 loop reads CASSVSPSGGYEQYF. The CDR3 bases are TGTGCCAGCAGCGTTTCGCCTAGCGGGGGCTACGAGCAGTACTTC.

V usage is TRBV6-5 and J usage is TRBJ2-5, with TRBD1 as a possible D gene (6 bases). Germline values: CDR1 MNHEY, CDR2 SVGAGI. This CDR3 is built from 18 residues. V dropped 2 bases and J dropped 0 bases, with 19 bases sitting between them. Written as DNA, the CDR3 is TGTGCCAGCAGTTACAGAACACAGGGCCCCACCGACCAAGAGACCCAGTACTTC. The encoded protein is CASSYRTQGPTDQETQYF.

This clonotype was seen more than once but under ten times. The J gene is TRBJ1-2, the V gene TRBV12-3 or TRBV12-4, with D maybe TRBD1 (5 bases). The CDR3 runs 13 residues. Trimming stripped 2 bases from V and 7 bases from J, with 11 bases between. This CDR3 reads CASSLPRVRGYTF. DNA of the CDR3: TGTGCCAGCAGTTTACCCAGGGTACGTGGCTACACCTTC.

The CDR3 region is CAAGTLTDTQYF. As DNA, the CDR3 is TGTGCCGCCGGGACACTCACAGATACGCAGTATTTT. The rearrangement joins TRBV25-1 to TRBJ2-3, with D maybe TRBD1 (6 bases). V shed 11 bases and J shed 2 bases, with 11 bases lying between them. This CDR3 is built from 12 residues. Germline CDR1 reads MGHDK; CDR2 reads SYGVNS.